These 24 T cell receptor beta chains were sequenced from one sample in a study of T cells in Graves' hyperthyroidism and ophthalmopathy. It was RNA transcripts that yielded the amplified TCR beta CDR3 regions. RT-PCR in the first round (using the HTBI primer set) targeted the TCR CDR3. Via MiXCR, TCRdb re-called the multiplex PCR reads, giving one row per CDR3 protein. In the table there are hundreds of thousands of distinct CDR3 sequences, about 45% of which are singletons. Sequenced sample: peripheral blood or thyroid tissue (not recorded which). The source is an adult man with Graves' disease, either hyperthyroidism or ophthalmopathy (not recorded which).

J is TRBJ2-2 and V is TRBV10-3, with unresolved D. Germline V lookup: CDR1 ENHRY, CDR2 SYGVKD. Trimming removed 10 bases at V and 6 bases at J, with 18 bases between. The CDR3 is made up of 14 amino acids. CDR3: CASSPGSQAGELFF. The CDR3 nucleotides read TGTGCCAGCAGCCCCGGATCTCAAGCCGGGGAGCTGTTTTTT.

This chain joins TRBV5-8 and TRBJ1-2, with TRBD1 matching over 8 bases. The CDR3 has 17 residues. Per germline, CDR1 SGHTS and CDR2 YDEGEE. V dropped 4 bases and J dropped 4; count of bases not matched to a gene: 15. DNA for the CDR3: TGTGCCAGCAGCCAAGGAGAGGCCAGGGGGCGCCCCTATGGCTACACCTTC. It specifies CASSQGEARGRPYGYTF. Full variable domain (rest looked up from reference TRBV5-8 and TRBJ1-2): EAGVTQSPTHLIKTRGQQATLRCSPISGHTSVYWYQQALGLGLQFLLWYDEGEERNRGNFPPRFSGRQFPNYSSELNVNALELEDSALYLCASSQGEARGRPYGYTFGSGTRLTVV.

This clonotype was seen more than once but under ten times. The chain couples TRBV20-1 to TRBJ1-2; 8 positions agree with TRBD1. From germline, CDR1 is DFQATT and CDR2 SNEGSKA (reference sequence). The CDR3 runs 13 residues. V lost 3 bases, J lost 4 bases, and 4 bases stayed unmatched. The CDR3 DNA sequence: TGCAGTGCTAGGGACAGGGAGACCTATGGCTACACCTTC. Protein product: CSARDRETYGYTF.

The V gene is TRBV7-9, the J gene TRBJ1-4; D might be TRBD1 (6 bases). CDR1 and CDR2 from the germline V gene are SEHNR and FQNEAQ (reference sequence). The CDR3 has 15 amino acids. V was clipped by 5 bases and J by 8 bases, with 18 bases between them. The CDR3, as DNA: TGTGCCAGCAGCACACAGACAGGTTCGTACGAAAAACTGTTTTTT. Its translation is CASSTQTGSYEKLFF. The full variable domain, rest sourced from reference TRBV7-9 and TRBJ1-4, is DTGVSQNPRHKITKRGQNVTFRCDPISEHNRLYWYRQTLGQGPEFLTYFQNEAQLEKSRLLSDRFSAERPKGSFSTLEIQRTEQGDSAMYLCASSTQTGSYEKLFFGSGTQLSVL.

Comments on this clonotype: A much larger clone lies a single base off, so this may be a read error. Lacking the conserved final phenylalanine or tryptophan, this CDR3 likely reflects a read error. The CDR3 bases are TGTGCCAGCACCTGGACAACAACGAACACTGAAGCTTTCTCT. This gives the protein CASTWTTTNTEAFS. This chain joins TRBV12-3 or TRBV12-4 and TRBJ1-1; D may be TRBD1 (5 bases). Between the trimmed V and J ends, which lost 7 bases and 1 base, there was a span of 13 bases. The CDR3 consists of 14 residues.

The chain joins TRBV12-3 or TRBV12-4 to TRBJ1-1; tentative D call: TRBD1 (6 bases). This CDR3 has 14 amino acids. V lost 2 bases, J lost 3 bases, and 10 bases lay in between. CDR3 amino acids: CASSLQGLDTEAFF. Here the CDR3 DNA reads TGTGCCAGCAGTTTACAGGGGCTGGACACTGAAGCTTTCTTT.

This clonotype was counted ten times or more. This rearrangement joins TRBV6-5 to TRBJ1-6; TRBD1 agrees at 7 bases. V lost 6 bases to trimming and J lost 9 bases; unmatched junction nucleotides: 8. This CDR3 has 14 amino acids. Per the germline V gene, CDR1 is MNHEY and CDR2 is SVGAGI. CDR3 nucleotides: TGTGCCAGCAGAGGGACAGCCACTCCTTCACCCCTCCACTTT. The encoded protein is CASRGTATPSPLHF.

This clonotype occurred a few times. The genes are TRBV12-3 or TRBV12-4 and TRBJ1-2; weak D call: TRBD1 (5 bases). The CDR3 is made up of 14 amino acids. The V end was cut by 5 bases, the J end by 4 bases, with 14 bases between. Here the CDR3 reads CASSPQGGLYGYTF. The CDR3 DNA is TGTGCCAGCAGTCCTCAGGGAGGGCTCTATGGCTACACCTTC.

On this clonotype itself: A much larger clone lies one base from this, so it may be a read error. This chain joins TRBV19 and TRBJ1-2; D is uncertain. In germline, CDR1 is LNHDA, CDR2 SQIVND (reference sequence). CDR3 length: 13 residues. V dropped 5 bases and J dropped 5 bases, with 12 bases sitting between them. The CDR3 loop reads CASSPTDQYGYTF. The CDR3 DNA is TGTGCCAGTAGTCCGACGGACCAGTATGGCTACACCTTC. Together with reference TRBV19 and TRBJ1-2, the CDR3 gives the full variable domain: DGGITQSPKYLFRKEGQNVTLSCEQNLNHDAMYWYRQDPGQGLRLIYYSQIVNDFQKGDIAEGYSVSREKKESFPLTVTSAQKNPTAFYLCASSPTDQYGYTFGSGTRLTVV.

The chain carries TRBV20-1 and TRBJ1-5; D might be TRBD1 (6 bases). CDR1 is DFQATT, CDR2 SNEGSKA, per germline (reference sequence). The CDR3 is 14 amino acids. The V gene lost 4 bases and the J gene lost 1 base, with 11 bases spanning the gap. CDR3 region: CSAIPDRSNQPQHF. CDR3 sequence (DNA): TGCAGTGCTATACCCGACAGGAGCAATCAGCCCCAGCATTTT.

The CDR3 DNA reads as TGTGCCAGCAGCTCCGCCCCCGCCCTAGCGGGAATGGTAACCGGGGAAGAGACCCAGTACTTC. Its translation is CASSSAPALAGMVTGEETQYF. The V call is TRBV7-2, the J call TRBJ2-5; TRBD2 agrees at 9 bases. The J segment lost 3 bases and the V segment lost 4 bases, leaving 24 bases of the junction unmatched. The CDR3 has 21 residues. The V gene's germline CDR1 is SGHTA and CDR2 FQGNSA.

This chain links TRBV5-1 with TRBJ2-7; TRBD2 agrees at 10 bases. Trimming took 0 bases from V and 0 from J; bases not matched to a gene: 6. This CDR3 spans 17 amino acids. Per the germline V gene, CDR1 is SGHRS and CDR2 is YFSETQ. In DNA form, the CDR3 reads TGCGCCAGCAGCTTGGGGTTAGCGGGGGGACGCTCCTACGAGCAGTACTTC. Its protein product is CASSLGLAGGRSYEQYF.

This clonotype occurred a few times. The gene calls are TRBV20-1 and TRBJ2-5, with D perhaps TRBD2 (6 bases). The CDR3 has 14 amino acids. V lost 5 bases to trimming and J lost 2 bases, with 15 bases between them. Germline V gene sequence: CDR1 DFQATT, CDR2 SNEGSKA (reference sequence). The CDR3, as DNA: TGCAGTGCTGGCCGGGACTCAGCACAAGAGACCCAGTACTTC. Its translation: CSAGRDSAQETQYF.

The table lists this clonotype with a few counts. V is TRBV20-1 and J is TRBJ1-5; 7 bases match TRBD1. V trimming: 2 bases; J trimming: 5 bases; junction bases outside the gene matches: 9. The V gene's germline CDR1 is DFQATT and CDR2 SNEGSKA (reference sequence). The CDR3 is 15 residues long. CDR3: CSARSGGTGDQPQHF. The CDR3, as DNA: TGCAGTGCTAGATCAGGGGGTACGGGGGATCAGCCCCAGCATTTT.

The CDR3: CASSRDTGSNQPQHF. CDR3 DNA: TGTGCCAGCAGTCGGGACACGGGGAGCAATCAGCCCCAGCATTTT. The chain joins TRBV2 to TRBJ1-5; D perhaps matches TRBD1 (6 bases). CDR1 and CDR2 from the germline V gene are SNHLY and FYNNEI. The germline V and J ends were trimmed by 5 bases and 1 base, with 12 bases remaining between them. The CDR3 covers 15 residues. Together with reference TRBV2 and TRBJ1-5, the CDR3 gives the full variable domain: EPEVTQTPSHQVTQMGQEVILRCVPISNHLYFYWYRQILGQKVEFLVSFYNNEISEKSEIFDDQFSVERPDGSNFTLKIRSTKLEDSAMYFCASSRDTGSNQPQHFGDGTRLSIL.

The rearrangement uses TRBV20-1 and TRBJ1-5; TRBD1 aligns across 8 bases. Germline CDR1 is DFQATT and CDR2 is SNEGSKA (reference sequence). V was pared by 2 bases and J by 9 bases, with 12 bases of the junction left unmatched. The CDR3 has 15 amino acids. The CDR3 DNA is TGCAGTGCTAGACCACTGACAGGGGCCGCTTTGCCCCAGCATTTT. It is translated as CSARPLTGAALPQHF.

V gene TRBV13 combines with J gene TRBJ1-6; TRBD1 matches at 11 bases. The CDR3 spans 15 residues. V was pared by 5 bases and J by 13 bases, with 10 bases of the junction left unmatched. The V gene's germline CDR1 is PRHDT and CDR2 FYEKMQ (reference sequence). The DNA for the CDR3 is TGTGCCAGCAGCCAAAGGACAGGGGGCGAACTTCCCCTCCACTTT. Translated, it gives CASSQRTGGELPLHF.

V usage is TRBV6-2 or TRBV6-3 and J usage is TRBJ1-1; D is ambiguous. Germline loops: CDR1 MNHEY, CDR2 SVGEGT. Trimming shortened V by 0 bases and J by 1 base, and 9 bases separated the two germline ends. The CDR3 sequence is 15 residues long. CDR3 amino acids: CASSYSGDGNTEAFF. The CDR3 DNA reads TGTGCCAGCAGTTACTCCGGGGATGGGAACACTGAAGCTTTCTTT.

The chain uses TRBV25-1 and TRBJ2-7, with 8 bases identical to TRBD2. CDR1 MGHDK and CDR2 SYGVNS come from the germline V gene. J was trimmed by 6 bases and V by 8 bases; bases with no gene match: 12. This CDR3 region has 14 residues. The CDR3 protein is CASVEDRGRPEQYF. The CDR3 DNA reads as TGTGCCAGCGTTGAAGATCGCGGGAGGCCCGAGCAGTACTTC.

The rearrangement uses TRBV7-6 and TRBJ2-7, with 9 bases fitting TRBD1. Germline V gene data show CDR1 as SGHVS and CDR2 as FNYEAQ. The CDR3 sequence is 16 residues long. V dropped 1 base and J dropped 3; count of bases not matched to a gene: 7. CDR3 sequence reads: CASSLEDRGLGYEQYF. The CDR3 DNA sequence: TGTGCCAGCAGCTTAGAGGACAGGGGCTTAGGCTACGAGCAGTACTTC.

The rearrangement joins TRBV29-1 to TRBJ2-6; unclear D gene. Germline V lookup: CDR1 SQVTM, CDR2 ANQGSEA. The CDR3 totals 13 residues. With 3 bases removed from V and 1 base from J, the gap between germline ends came to 4 bases. For the CDR3, the DNA is TGCAGCGTTGAGGGTTCTGGGGCCAACGTCCTGACTTTC. Protein sequence: CSVEGSGANVLTF.

In its sample, this clonotype was seen a few times. The chain uses TRBV7-2 and TRBJ2-5; D not resolved. The germline V and J ends were trimmed by 3 bases and 1 base, with 18 bases remaining between them. Germline CDR1 reads SGHTA; CDR2 reads FQGNSA. The CDR3 consists of 17 residues. The CDR3 is CASSFDHDVVAQETQYF. DNA for the CDR3: TGTGCCAGCAGCTTCGACCATGATGTCGTGGCCCAAGAGACCCAGTACTTC.

V gene TRBV7-2 combines with J gene TRBJ1-3, with TRBD1 identical over 7 bases. Germline V gene data show CDR1 as SGHTA and CDR2 as FQGNSA. The V and J ends lost 10 bases and 4 bases, in that order; junction bases with no gene match: 13. The CDR3 extends over 15 amino acids. The CDR3 loop is CATTAGQVGGNTIYF. The CDR3 DNA is TGTGCCACCACCGCAGGACAGGTCGGCGGAAACACCATATATTTT. Full variable domain (outside the CDR3, taken from reference TRBV7-2 and TRBJ1-3): GAGVSQSPSNKVTEKGKDVELRCDPISGHTALYWYRQSLGQGLEFLIYFQGNSAPDKSGLPSDRFSAERTGGSVSTLTIQRTQQEDSAVYLCATTAGQVGGNTIYFGEGSWLTVV.

This clonotype was picked up a small number of times. The chain carries TRBV7-9 and TRBJ1-1; D not certain. The CDR3 sequence is 14 residues long. CDR1 and CDR2 (germline): SEHNR, FQNEAQ (reference sequence). V lost 3 bases to trimming and J lost 1 base, with 9 bases between them. CDR3 sequence reads: CASSFMAPNTEAFF. CDR3 nucleotides: TGTGCCAGCAGCTTCATGGCCCCGAACACTGAAGCTTTCTTT.